This T cell receptor (beta chain) was recorded in a study of identical twins. This CDR3 spans 14 amino acids. CDR1 LGHDT and CDR2 YNNKEL come from the germline V gene (reference sequence). The ends lost 3 bases at V and 4 bases at J; junction bases unmatched: 4. Template switching supplied a universal primer site; unique molecular identifiers were carried on the cDNA. In TCRdb, the 5' RACE reads were re-called with MiXCR into one record per CDR3 protein. The sample lists some 100,000 distinct CDR3 sequences, about 5.6% occurring once. Every sampled donor was Caucasian and healthy. This clonotype was seen a handful of times.

This TCR came from a woman aged 50 to 60 in good health. This chain links TRBV3-1 with TRBJ1-1; 8 bases are a match to TRBD1. Material for sequencing was memory T cells sorted from blood. The CDR3 DNA is TGTGCCAGCAGCCAGAGACAGGGGCTCACTGAAGCTTTCTTT. Encoded protein: CASSQRQGLTEAFF.